This TCR beta chain was identified in a study of control samples from healthy donors and cancer patients. There are 17 residues in the CDR3. The V gene's germline CDR1 is MNHEY and CDR2 SMNVEV (reference sequence). Trimming at V came to 5 bases and at J to 0 bases, leaving 4 bases not matched to a gene. Clones were sequenced by immunoSEQ multiplex PCR, and TCRdb holds only the in-frame ones, with some missing. The sample records about 84,000 clones, 90% to 95% being singletons. The clonotype comes from a man aged 50-60 years in good health. The genes are TRBV27 and TRBJ2-4, with TRBD2 matching over 13 bases. The sequencing sample was made of blood. This chain's CDR3 is CASSPGTSGVAKNIQYF. The CDR3 coding sequence is TGTGCCAGCAGTCCCGGGACTAGCGGGGTAGCCAAAAACATTCAGTACTTC.